Listed here are 29 T cell receptor beta chains from one sample, sequenced in a study of molecular identifiers for immune sequencing clone quantification. TCRdb re-analysed the PCR reads in MiXCR, keeping a single row per CDR3 protein. The sample lists about 36,000 distinct CDR3 sequences, less than 20% occurring once. Material for sequencing was naive CD8+ T cells from blood, with Jurkat cell RNA spiked in. This sample's subset: FACS-sorted CD8+CD4-CCR7+CD45RA+ naive T cells. These receptors came from a human donor in good health. Some libraries in this study had Jurkat cell RNA spiked in.

The table lists this clonotype with many counts. The chain employs TRBV2 and TRBJ1-1, with D unclear. Germline values: CDR1 SNHLY, CDR2 FYNNEI. Trimming took off 2 bases at V and 0 bases at J, with 10 bases between the two ends. The CDR3 has 15 residues. The CDR3 protein is CASSELGNMNTEAFF. The DNA of the CDR3 is TGTGCCAGCAGTGAACTGGGCAACATGAACACTGAAGCTTTCTTT.

This chain links TRBV3-1 with TRBJ2-2, with TRBD2 matching 7 bases. The CDR3 has 16 amino acids. The J segment lost 1 base and the V segment lost 1 base, leaving 3 bases of the junction unmatched. Germline V CDR1 and CDR2: LGHDT, YNNKEL (reference sequence). The CDR3 loop reads CASSQGASGNTGELFF. CDR3 in DNA: TGTGCCAGCAGCCAAGGAGCTAGCGGGAACACCGGGGAGCTGTTTTTT.

This clonotype appeared many times. The chain employs TRBV4-3 and TRBJ2-2; D not certain. This CDR3 has 13 residues. Germline V lookup: CDR1 LGHNA, CDR2 YSLEER. V lost 1 base and J lost 9, with 9 bases in between. The CDR3 is CASSQVRGRELFF. CDR3 coding DNA: TGCGCCAGCAGCCAAGTCAGAGGCAGGGAGCTGTTTTTT.

The chain has TRBV4-3 and TRBJ2-7, with a weak D call TRBD1 (5 bases). The CDR3 contains 15 residues. Deletions cut 0 bases from V and 5 bases from J, with 14 bases between. Per germline, CDR1 LGHNA and CDR2 YSLEER. The CDR3 DNA follows: TGCGCCAGCAGCCAAGATGCAGGGTTTGGGAACGAGCAGTACTTC. Protein: CASSQDAGFGNEQYF.

This clonotype was seen repeatedly, ten times or more. This chain joins TRBV2 and TRBJ1-2; 7 bases line up with TRBD1. The V and J ends lost 6 bases and 4 bases, in that order; junction bases with no gene match: 11. The V gene's germline CDR1 is SNHLY and CDR2 FYNNEI. This CDR3 has 15 amino acids. For the CDR3, the DNA is TGTGCCAGCAGCGAACTGAAAACAGGGGTCTATGGCTACACCTTC. Encoded protein: CASSELKTGVYGYTF.

Notes on this clonotype: With a much larger clone just one base away, this may be a read error. The rearrangement links TRBV7-6 to TRBJ2-7; D perhaps matches TRBD2 (6 bases). The CDR3 has 13 residues. Germline lookup yields CDR1 SGHVS and CDR2 FNYEAQ. Trimming removed 4 bases from V and 6 bases from J, with 13 bases in between. CDR3 sequence (DNA): TGTGCCAGCAGCTCCGGGGGTAGTGTCGAGCAGTACTTC. It is translated as CASSSGGSVEQYF.

This clonotype was observed many times. The CDR3 is CASSQAWYGYNEQFF. The CDR3 DNA reads as TGCGCCAGCAGCCAAGCTTGGTACGGATACAATGAGCAGTTCTTC. This sequence joins TRBV4-3 and TRBJ2-1; D is ambiguous. V lost 1 base and J lost 4, with 11 bases in between. Germline V gives CDR1 LGHNA, CDR2 YSLEER. CDR3 length: 15 amino acids.

The V and J genes are TRBV2 and TRBJ2-5, with a tentative D call TRBD1 (6 bases). Trimming took off 3 bases at V and 4 bases at J, with 15 bases between the two ends. This CDR3 region has 15 residues. CDR1 is SNHLY and CDR2 is FYNNEI in the germline V gene. The CDR3 protein is CASSEYRVSGETQYF. In DNA form, the CDR3 reads TGTGCCAGCAGTGAGTACAGGGTTTCAGGAGAGACCCAGTACTTC.

The table lists this clonotype with many counts. The CDR3 sequence is CAISMDSGLGEQYF. Here the CDR3 DNA reads TGTGCCATCAGTATGGACTCCGGCTTGGGGGAGCAGTACTTC. The genes are TRBV10-3 and TRBJ2-7; D perhaps matches TRBD2 (5 bases). There are 14 residues in the CDR3. Trimming removed 5 bases at V and 7 bases at J, with 18 bases between. From germline, CDR1 is ENHRY and CDR2 SYGVKD.

The chain has TRBV6-5 and TRBJ2-2; D gene ambiguous. This CDR3 is built from 15 residues. Trimming cost V 7 bases and J 6 bases, with 18 bases left between them. Germline values: CDR1 MNHEY, CDR2 SVGAGI. The CDR3 sequence: CASTLSRLPAGELFF. The CDR3 DNA follows: TGTGCCAGCACCCTCAGTCGACTTCCGGCCGGGGAGCTGTTTTTT.

This clonotype was observed at least ten times. The chain links TRBV4-3 to TRBJ2-4; D uncertain. Per the germline V gene, CDR1 is LGHNA and CDR2 is YSLEER. The CDR3 loop spans 17 amino acids. Trimming stripped 0 bases from V and 0 bases from J, with 12 bases between. CDR3 region: CASSQDSAAIAKNIQYF. DNA for the CDR3: TGCGCCAGCAGCCAAGACTCGGCAGCCATAGCCAAAAACATTCAGTACTTC.

This clonotype showed up just a few times. This chain connects TRBV7-9 to TRBJ1-4; 8 bases fit TRBD1. The CDR3 totals 15 residues. The V gene's germline CDR1 is SEHNR and CDR2 FQNEAQ (reference sequence). V trimming: 5 bases; J trimming: 7 bases; junction bases outside the gene matches: 9. CDR3 sequence reads: CASSPPGQAGEKLFF. CDR3 sequence (DNA): TGTGCCAGCAGCCCCCCGGGACAGGCGGGTGAAAAACTGTTTTTT.

This clonotype was counted at least ten times. This chain joins TRBV2 and TRBJ2-3, with D perhaps matching TRBD1 (6 bases). V lost 7 bases, J lost 3 bases, and 14 bases lay in between. The germline CDR1 and CDR2 sequences are SNHLY and FYNNEI. This CDR3 comprises 14 residues. The CDR3 is CASTAPRGTDTQYF. CDR3 sequence (DNA): TGTGCCAGCACAGCTCCCAGGGGTACAGATACGCAGTATTTT.

This chain uses TRBV10-2 with TRBJ2-3; D is unclear. The CDR3 totals 15 residues. V lost 2 bases, J lost 0 bases, and 9 bases lay in between. Germline loops: CDR1 WSHSY, CDR2 SAAADI. The CDR3 DNA is TGCGCCAGCAGTGAGGGCATATCTAGCACAGATACGCAGTATTTT. Encoded protein: CASSEGISSTDTQYF.

The chain recombines TRBV6-5 with TRBJ2-1; D uncertain. The CDR3 has 15 amino acids. V gave up 2 bases and J gave up 5 bases, with 13 bases separating them. Germline V gene data show CDR1 as MNHEY and CDR2 as SVGAGI. CDR3 residues: CASSYRRTVHNEQFF. The CDR3 DNA is TGTGCCAGCAGTTACCGACGGACGGTGCACAATGAGCAGTTCTTC.

This clonotype occurred many times. This chain connects TRBV13 to TRBJ2-1; no clear D. The CDR3 extends over 14 amino acids. Trimming shortened V by 0 bases and J by 1 base, and 4 bases separated the two germline ends. Germline-derived CDR1 and CDR2 are PRHDT and FYEKMQ (reference sequence). The CDR3 is CASSLGRSYNEQFF. In DNA form, the CDR3 reads TGTGCCAGCAGCTTAGGTCGTTCCTACAATGAGCAGTTCTTC.

On this clonotype: Sequence at one end of the junction differs from germline and may be a read error. The J gene is TRBJ1-1, the V gene TRBV9; tentative D call: TRBD1 (5 bases). CDR3 length: 14 residues. Germline CDR1 SGDLS, CDR2 YYNGEE. The DNA for the CDR3 is TGTGCCGGCAGCTTAGGAGGAGGGGACGATGAAGCTTTCTTT. It encodes CAGSLGGGDDEAFF.

The V call is TRBV10-2, the J call TRBJ2-5, with D hard to call. The CDR3 contains 11 residues. The V gene lost 7 bases and the J gene lost 4 bases, with 7 bases spanning the gap. In germline, CDR1 is WSHSY, CDR2 SAAADI. The CDR3: CASTKSETQYF. CDR3 in DNA: TGCGCCAGCACGAAGTCAGAGACCCAGTACTTC.

This clonotype was counted many times. Compared with germline, one end of the junction differs, possibly owing to a read error. The J gene is TRBJ2-5, the V gene TRBV20-1; maybe TRBD1 (6 bases). Per germline, CDR1 DFQATT and CDR2 SNEGSKA (reference sequence). The CDR3 has 13 residues. The CDR3 is CSARWGRSETQHF. The CDR3 DNA follows: TGCAGTGCTAGATGGGGGCGCTCAGAGACCCAGCACTTC.

As regards this clonotype: A much larger clone differs from this one at a single base, so this may be a read error. The V call is TRBV4-1, the J call TRBJ2-7; 10 bases match TRBD2. Germline V lookup: CDR1 MGHRA, CDR2 YSYEKL. The CDR3 length is 15 residues. After removal of 11 bases from V and 3 bases from J, the junction contained 13 bases not matched to a gene. The CDR3 coding sequence is TGCGCCGGCCGCGGGTTTAGCGGGAGGAGCTACGAGCAGTACTTC. Translating gives CAGRGFSGRSYEQYF.

This clonotype was observed many times. In DNA, the CDR3 is TGCGCCAGCAGCCAAGCGGACTCCTACGAGCAGTACTTC. It specifies CASSQADSYEQYF. The V call is TRBV4-1, the J call TRBJ2-7; no clear D gene. The germline V and J ends were trimmed by 1 base and 0 bases, with 4 bases remaining between them. There are 13 residues in the CDR3. Germline V gene data show CDR1 as MGHRA and CDR2 as YSYEKL.

The gene calls are TRBV28 and TRBJ2-4; D tentatively fits TRBD1 or TRBD2 (6 bases each). Germline V gives CDR1 MDHEN, CDR2 SYDVKM. Trimming shortened V by 5 bases and J by 0 bases, and 8 bases separated the two germline ends. The CDR3 contains 14 residues. Here the CDR3 reads CASSRGVAKNIQYF. CDR3 DNA sequence: TGTGCCAGCAGTAGGGGGGTAGCCAAAAACATTCAGTACTTC.

This clonotype was seen ten or more times. J is TRBJ2-1 and V is TRBV13; D may be TRBD1 (6 bases). V dropped 6 bases and J dropped 6 bases, with 12 bases sitting between them. The CDR3 has 13 residues. Germline V gives CDR1 PRHDT, CDR2 FYEKMQ (reference sequence). CDR3 nucleotides: TGTGCCAGCAGTCTACAGGGTTTCAATGAGCAGTTCTTC. It codes for CASSLQGFNEQFF.

Notes on this clonotype: A much larger clone differs by one base, so this may be a read error. The conserved phenylalanine or tryptophan normally closing the CDR3 is absent here, so this likely arose from a read error. V usage is TRBV7-9 and J usage is TRBJ2-7, with 7 bases aligning to TRBD1. Trimming at V came to 6 bases and at J to 3 bases, leaving 5 bases not matched to a gene. The germline CDR1 and CDR2 sequences are SEHNR and FQNEAQ (reference sequence). CDR3 length equals 13 residues. The CDR3 DNA reads TGTGCCAGCAGGAGGGGACAGCACTACGAGCAGTACTCC. As protein: CASRRGQHYEQYS.

The sample holds many counts of this clonotype. The V and J genes are TRBV4-3 and TRBJ2-7, with D possibly TRBD2 on 6 matching bases. Germline V gene data show CDR1 as LGHNA and CDR2 as YSLEER. There are 14 residues in the CDR3. Trimming took 3 bases from V and 4 from J, leaving 13 bases between them. The CDR3 bases are TGCGCCAGCAGCCAGTACACGGGAGCTTACGAGCAGTACTTC. Its translation: CASSQYTGAYEQYF.

This clonotype was counted many times. The V and J genes are TRBV6-1 and TRBJ2-7; the D is unclear. The length of the CDR3 is 11 residues. V shed 3 bases and J shed 2 bases, with 2 bases lying between them. CDR1 is MNHNS, CDR2 SASEGT, per germline. The CDR3 coding sequence is TGTGCCAGCAGTGACACCTACGAGCAGTACTTC. It is translated as CASSDTYEQYF.

This clonotype was seen a few times. The chain couples TRBV19 to TRBJ2-7, with a weak D call TRBD1 (6 bases). Germline V lookup: CDR1 LNHDA, CDR2 SQIVND (reference sequence). With 7 bases removed from V and 6 bases from J, the gap between germline ends came to 22 bases. The CDR3 extends over 15 amino acids. In nucleotides, the CDR3 is TGTGCCAGTACCGCCGACTCAGGGGCTGGAAGCGAGCAGTACTTC. This gives the protein CASTADSGAGSEQYF.

This clonotype was recorded a few times. This rearrangement joins TRBV7-6 to TRBJ2-7, with 9 bases identical to TRBD2. Per the germline V gene, CDR1 is SGHVS and CDR2 is FNYEAQ. Trimming took 1 base from V and 3 from J; bases not matched to a gene: 10. CDR3 length equals 17 residues. The CDR3 protein is CASSLVAGESLLYEQYF. The CDR3 DNA sequence: TGTGCCAGCAGCTTAGTAGCGGGAGAGTCCTTACTCTACGAGCAGTACTTC.

This clonotype was recorded at least ten times. Here the CDR3 reads CASSLASEQFF. The CDR3 DNA reads as TGTGCCAGCAGTTTAGCAAGTGAGCAGTTCTTC. The genes are TRBV12-3 or TRBV12-4 and TRBJ2-1; D remains ambiguous. The length of the CDR3 is 11 residues. Between the trimmed V and J ends, which lost 0 bases and 9 bases, there was a span of 3 bases.